A single sample gave rise to the 16 T cell receptor beta chains below, sequenced in a study of OX40 agonist ivuxolimab in advanced cancers. Method: immunoSEQ multiplex PCR; TCRdb's copy keeps in-frame clones and lacks some. In the table there are fewer than 95,000 clones, under 95% of which are singletons. The sample in question was CD4+ or CD8+ T cells sorted from blood, obtained in a trial of the OX40 agonist ivuxolimab. Receptors originate from an adult with an advanced solid tumor such as melanoma, head and neck, liver or kidney cancer.

The gene calls are TRBV28 and TRBJ1-5; possibly TRBD1 for D (5 bases). The V gene's germline CDR1 is MDHEN and CDR2 SYDVKM. The CDR3 totals 16 residues. V was cut by 6 bases and J by 7 bases, with 22 bases left in between. The CDR3 region is CASRPGGSRVGQPQHF. For the CDR3, the DNA is TGTGCCAGCAGGCCTGGTGGGAGCAGGGTGGGGCAGCCCCAGCATTTT.

V gene TRBV28 combines with J gene TRBJ1-2; D remains ambiguous. V lost 3 bases, J lost 4 bases, and 6 bases lay in between. CDR1 is MDHEN and CDR2 is SYDVKM in the germline V gene. CDR3 size: 12 residues. The CDR3 bases are TGTGCCAGCAGTTTGGTGGCCTATGGCTACACCTTC. As protein: CASSLVAYGYTF.

The rearrangement uses TRBV29-1 and TRBJ2-5; 7 bases map to TRBD1. CDR1 SQVTM and CDR2 ANQGSEA come from the germline V gene. The V segment lost 2 bases and the J segment 2 bases; nucleotides outside the gene matches: 5. The CDR3 sequence is 14 residues long. The CDR3 is CSVEWGQQQETQYF. The CDR3 DNA reads as TGCAGCGTTGAATGGGGACAGCAACAAGAGACCCAGTACTTC.

The rearrangement joins TRBV15 to TRBJ2-7, with D possibly matching TRBD2 (6 bases). V was pared by 3 bases and J by 5 bases, with 20 bases between. The CDR3 loop spans 16 amino acids. The germline gives CDR1 LNHNV, CDR2 YYDKDF (reference sequence). The chain's CDR3 is CATSSGLNGRGDEQYF. Written as DNA, the CDR3 is TGTGCCACCAGCAGTGGACTTAACGGGCGCGGGGACGAGCAGTACTTC.

The chain is built from TRBV5-1 and TRBJ1-1; a weak D match, TRBD1 (6 bases). Per germline, CDR1 SGHRS and CDR2 YFSETQ. There are 15 residues in the CDR3. The ends were cut back, 5 bases at V and 2 bases at J, with 16 bases in the middle. The CDR3 DNA reads as TGCGCCAGCAGACTCTCCGGGACAAGAAACACTGAAGCTTTCTTT. Its protein product is CASRLSGTRNTEAFF.

This chain links TRBV7-9 with TRBJ1-3; D is unclear. Trimming stripped 5 bases from V and 2 bases from J, with 1 base between. Germline assignment: CDR1 SEHNR and CDR2 FQNEAQ (reference sequence). This CDR3 region has 11 residues. The chain's CDR3 is CASSPGNTIYF. The CDR3 DNA reads as TGTGCCAGCAGCCCTGGAAACACCATATATTTT.

The chain recombines TRBV5-5 with TRBJ1-2; 8 bases are a match to TRBD1. V shed 3 bases and J 4 bases; nucleotides not matched to a gene: 2. From germline, CDR1 is SGHKS and CDR2 YYEKEE (reference sequence). CDR3 length: 13 amino acids. CDR3 residues: CASSSTGAYGYTF. The CDR3 DNA sequence: TGTGCCAGCAGCTCGACAGGGGCCTATGGCTACACCTTC.

The rearrangement links TRBV4-3 to TRBJ2-5; D is undetermined. This CDR3 contains 13 residues. V lost 5 bases to trimming and J lost 5 bases, with 12 bases between them. Germline values: CDR1 LGHNA, CDR2 YSLEER. The CDR3 coding sequence is TGCGCCAGCAGCTTGGCCGGGTGGGAGACCCAGTACTTC. Protein product: CASSLAGWETQYF.

This clone was picked up a small number of times. The rearrangement links TRBV7-9 to TRBJ1-2; D gene ambiguous. The CDR3 consists of 12 residues. Trimming cost V 3 bases and J 3 bases, with 5 bases left between them. The germline V gene encodes CDR1 SEHNR and CDR2 FQNEAQ (reference sequence). DNA for the CDR3: TGTGCCAGCAGCTTGACGGACTATGGCTACACCTTC. Translation: CASSLTDYGYTF.

The rearrangement joins TRBV18 to TRBJ1-2; TRBD1 is a possible D gene (6 bases). V lost 2 bases and J 3 bases, leaving 13 bases between the germline ends. The length of the CDR3 is 15 residues. Germline values: CDR1 KGHSH, CDR2 LQKENI. The DNA of the CDR3 is TGTGCCAGCTCACCAGGGACTTCAGGGGACTATGGCTACACCTTC. Translating gives CASSPGTSGDYGYTF.

The chain joins TRBV11-3 to TRBJ2-7; D is perhaps TRBD1 or TRBD2 (5 bases each). Germline CDR1 SGHNT, CDR2 YENEEA. The CDR3 runs to 18 residues. Between the trimmed V and J ends, which lost 5 bases and 1 base, there was a span of 24 bases. CDR3 sequence (DNA): TGTGCCAGCAGCAACGAGAGGGTTCCGGTTCAGGGTTCCTACGAGCAGTACTTC. This sequence encodes CASSNERVPVQGSYEQYF.

The rearrangement links TRBV19 to TRBJ1-5, with 7 bases identical to TRBD1. V lost 5 bases and J lost 1; bases outside the gene matches: 14. CDR1 LNHDA and CDR2 SQIVND come from the germline V gene (reference sequence). There are 18 residues in the CDR3. Here the CDR3 reads CASSPQGQTSTSNQPQHF. The CDR3 bases are TGTGCCAGTAGTCCCCAGGGACAGACTTCGACAAGCAATCAGCCCCAGCATTTT.

This CDR3 is CASSLRTGPSGANVLTF. In DNA form, the CDR3 reads TGTGCCAGCAGCTTACGGACCGGTCCCTCTGGGGCCAACGTCCTGACTTTC. The chain couples TRBV11-3 to TRBJ2-6; no definite D call. The ends were cut back, 2 bases at V and 0 bases at J, with 11 bases in the middle. Germline CDR1 SGHNT, CDR2 YENEEA. This CDR3 has 17 residues.

The chain is built from TRBV18 and TRBJ2-3; 7 nucleotides agree with TRBD1. After removal of 6 bases from V and 2 bases from J, the junction contained 8 bases not matched to a gene. There are 15 residues in the CDR3. The germline V gene encodes CDR1 KGHSH and CDR2 LQKENI. The CDR3 sequence: CASSSVGQVTDTQYF. In nucleotides, the CDR3 is TGTGCCAGCTCGTCGGTTGGACAGGTCACAGATACGCAGTATTTT.

V and J are TRBV19 and TRBJ1-2, with D possibly being TRBD1 (6 bases). V was cut by 10 bases and J by 7 bases, with 16 bases left in between. Germline V gene data show CDR1 as LNHDA and CDR2 as SQIVND (reference sequence). This CDR3 spans 12 amino acids. CDR3 protein: CATRPGDGGYTF. In DNA form, the CDR3 reads TGTGCCACTAGGCCAGGGGACGGTGGCTACACCTTC.

The V call is TRBV6-1, the J call TRBJ2-7, with TRBD2 identical over 9 bases. The trim removed 5 bases at V and 6 bases at J, leaving 11 bases unmatched. Germline loops: CDR1 MNHNS, CDR2 SASEGT. The CDR3 contains 15 residues. CDR3 residues: CASSPRSGGKGEQYF. The CDR3 DNA follows: TGTGCCAGCAGTCCCCGCAGCGGGGGGAAGGGCGAGCAGTACTTC.